A single sample gave rise to the 10 T cell receptor beta chains below, sequenced in a study of T cells in women clearing cervical HPV infection. Clones were read by immunoSEQ multiplex PCR, and TCRdb kept only the in-frame ones, dropping some. The sample data list more than 30,000 clones. The sequenced material came from blood buffy coat. The receptors originated from a woman aged 18 to 75 with a cervical HPV16 infection that either progressed to CIN3+ or cleared (not recorded which).

Turning to this clone: One end of the junction is discordant with germline, which a read error may explain. With the read ending 3 residues before the CDR3 end, the germline J gene is used to fill in that end. The identical CDR3 is also encoded by other nucleotide sequences in the sample. This chain connects TRBV19 to TRBJ1-3; D is ambiguous. CDR1 LNHDA and CDR2 SQIVND come from the germline V gene (reference sequence). CDR3 length equals 16 residues. CDR3 DNA, as far as it was read: TGTGCCAGTAGTCCTCGACTCCACCGGTCTGGAAACACA. It encodes CASSPRLHRSGNT. The full-length CDR3 reads as CASSPRLHRSGNTIYF. The full variable domain, completed using reference TRBV19 and TRBJ1-3, is DGGITQSPKYLFRKEGQNVTLSCEQNLNHDAMYWYRQDPGQGLRLIYYSQIVNDFQKGDIAEGYSVSREKKESFPLTVTSAQKNPTAFYLCASSPRLHRSGNTIYFGEGSWLTVV.

On this clone itself: Read coverage stops 3 residues before the CDR3 terminus; the germline J gene supplies the remainder. The rearrangement joins TRBV18 to TRBJ1-2; TRBD1 might be the D (5 bases). The CDR3 spans 14 residues. In germline, CDR1 is KGHSH, CDR2 LQKENI. The CDR3 region is CASSNSPTSGDYTF. The CDR3 DNA, read in part, is TGTGCCAGCTCAAACTCTCCCACCTCGGGGGAC. Full variable domain (missing parts from reference TRBV18 and TRBJ1-2): NAGVMQNPRHLVRRRGQEARLRCSPMKGHSHVYWYRQLPEEGLKFMVYLQKENIIDESGMPKERFSAEFPKEGPSILRIQQVVRGDSAAYFCASSNSPTSGDYTFGSGTRLTVV.

Comment on this clone: The missing CDR3 end, 3 residues past where the read stops, is filled in from the germline J gene. This chain connects TRBV19 to TRBJ2-1; 9 nucleotides match TRBD1. The CDR3 totals 14 residues. Germline trimming cut 7 bases from V and 9 bases from J; bases unmatched to any gene: 10. Germline assignment: CDR1 LNHDA and CDR2 SQIVND (reference sequence). The DNA read from the CDR3 is TGTGCCAGTAAAGGGGACAGGGAATCTAGTGAG. This encodes CASKGDRESSE. The whole CDR3 protein is CASKGDRESSEQFF.

As concerns this clone: The missing CDR3 end, 3 residues past where the read stops, is filled in from the germline J gene. This chain links TRBV4-1 with TRBJ2-5; possibly TRBD2 for D (5 bases). CDR3 size: 15 residues. Germline values: CDR1 MGHRA, CDR2 YSYEKL. The ends were cut back, 1 base at V and 1 base at J, with 10 bases in the middle. CDR3 residues: CASSQGRVGQETQYF. The part of the CDR3 DNA that was read is TGCGCCAGCAGCCAAGGGCGGGTGGGCCAAGAGACC.

Of note for this clone: The read gets to within 3 residues of the CDR3 end, and the germline J gene fills in the rest. The rearrangement uses TRBV5-5 and TRBJ1-1; TRBD1 is a possible D gene (6 bases). V lost 2 bases to trimming and J lost 0 bases, with 11 bases between them. This CDR3 spans 15 amino acids. Germline V lookup: CDR1 SGHKS, CDR2 YYEKEE (reference sequence). The sequenced CDR3 bases are TGTGCCAGCAGCTTTCACGGGACAATGAACACTGAA. Its protein product is CASSFHGTMNTE. The CDR3 as a whole reads CASSFHGTMNTEAFF.

Concerning this clone itself: The read ends 3 residues early relative to the CDR3; the germline J gene fills the gap. V and J are TRBV2 and TRBJ2-7; 7 nucleotides agree with TRBD1. Germline loops: CDR1 SNHLY, CDR2 FYNNEI. V was clipped by 4 bases and J by 2 bases; unmatched bases: 8. This CDR3 comprises 15 residues. Here the CDR3 reads CASSGSRQGTYEQYF. The CDR3 DNA, read in part, is TGTGCCAGCAGTGGATCCCGACAGGGCACCTACGAG. The full variable domain, in which reference TRBV2 and TRBJ2-7 provide the parts outside the CDR3, is EPEVTQTPSHQVTQMGQEVILRCVPISNHLYFYWYRQILGQKVEFLVSFYNNEISEKSEIFDDQFSVERPDGSNFTLKIRSTKLEDSAMYFCASSGSRQGTYEQYFGPGTRLTVT.

Worth noting for this clone: The read stops 3 residues short of the end of the CDR3; the missing end is completed from the germline J gene. The gene calls are TRBV30 and TRBJ1-5; 7 bases line up with TRBD1. The ends lost 0 bases at V and 0 bases at J; junction bases unmatched: 5. Germline-derived CDR1 and CDR2 are GTSNPN and SVGIG (reference sequence). The CDR3 consists of 16 residues. CDR3 DNA, as far as it was read: TGTGCCTGGAGTGTAGGGACAGTTTATAGCAATCAGCCC. It codes for CAWSVGTVYSNQP. The full CDR3 protein reads CAWSVGTVYSNQPQHF.

Worth noting for this clone: The read ends 3 residues early relative to the CDR3; the germline J gene fills the gap. V gene TRBV18 combines with J gene TRBJ2-5, with 7 bases aligning to TRBD1. There are 20 residues in the CDR3. Germline assignment: CDR1 KGHSH and CDR2 LQKENI. V trimming: 3 bases; J trimming: 1 base; junction bases outside the gene matches: 20. The CDR3 loop reads CASSPPGQYGKVSTQETQYF. The part of the CDR3 DNA that was read is TGTGCCAGCTCACCCCCGGGACAGTATGGAAAAGTCTCGACCCAAGAGACC.

Remarks on this clone: Sequencing ends 3 residues short of the CDR3 end; the germline J gene provides the rest. The genes are TRBV20-1 and TRBJ2-7, with TRBD1 identical over 7 bases. The V segment lost 7 bases and the J segment 4 bases; nucleotides outside the gene matches: 10. Germline CDR1 and CDR2: DFQATT and SNEGSKA (reference sequence). This CDR3 is 13 amino acids long. CDR3 residues: CSVTGQAIYEQYF. The sequenced part of the CDR3 DNA is TGCAGTGTTACCGGACAGGCAATTTACGAG.

This CDR3 is CASSFGQGARYEQYF. CDR3 DNA, as far as it was read: TGTGCCAGCAGCTTCGGACAGGGAGCCCGCTACGAG. The chain joins TRBV5-4 to TRBJ2-7, with 8 positions matching TRBD1. The missing CDR3 end, 3 residues past where the read stops, is filled in from the germline J gene. Unmatched junction bases numbered 7, after V lost 2 bases and J lost 3 bases. Germline values: CDR1 SGHNT, CDR2 YYREEE (reference sequence). This CDR3 has 15 amino acids.